Shown below are 21 T cell receptor beta chains from a single sample sequenced in a study of T-cell reconstitution after alpha-beta-depleted transplantation in children. Unique molecular identifiers featured in how the TCRbeta library was prepared. TCRdb called the PCR reads again in MiXCR, with one record for every CDR3 protein. The profile shows around 440,000 distinct CDR3 sequences, under 20% of them singletons. The sequenced sample was PBMCs, mostly from graft donor cells, obtained 360 days after TCRalphabeta/CD19-depleted stem cell transplant. These receptors all stem from a boy under two years old who had a stem cell transplant for Wiskott-Aldrich syndrome, so the T cells may come from the graft donor.

V usage is TRBV6-2 or TRBV6-3 and J usage is TRBJ2-2; tentatively, D is TRBD1 (5 bases). Between the trimmed V and J ends, which lost 2 bases and 2 bases, there was a span of 6 bases. Germline lookup yields CDR1 MNHEY and CDR2 SVGEGT. This CDR3 contains 14 residues. The CDR3 nucleotides are TGTGCCAGCAGTTACGGGGCAAACACCGGGGAGCTGTTTTTT. Translation gives CASSYGANTGELFF.

This clonotype turned up a few times. The rearrangement links TRBV6-2 or TRBV6-3 to TRBJ2-7; 8 bases agree with TRBD2. The V segment lost 2 bases and the J segment 0 bases; nucleotides outside the gene matches: 27. Germline V gives CDR1 MNHEY, CDR2 SVGEGT. The CDR3 runs 23 residues. CDR3 sequence reads: CASSYSTRPRGLEVVPSSYEQYF. As DNA, the CDR3 is TGTGCCAGCAGTTACAGCACTAGACCGAGGGGACTAGAGGTTGTCCCCAGCTCCTACGAGCAGTACTTC.

Only a few counts were recorded for this clonotype. The chain recombines TRBV24-1 with TRBJ2-7; D is undetermined. Germline V gene lookup returns CDR1 KGHDR and CDR2 SFDVKD. The CDR3 runs 12 residues. V gave up 4 bases and J gave up 6 bases, with 9 bases separating them. The CDR3 loop reads CATSDKPGEQYF. Here the CDR3 DNA reads TGTGCCACCAGTGACAAACCGGGCGAGCAGTACTTC.

The V call is TRBV20-1, the J call TRBJ2-3, with 7 positions matching TRBD1. Germline V gene data show CDR1 as DFQATT and CDR2 as SNEGSKA (reference sequence). V shed 3 bases, J shed 7 bases, and the junction held 4 bases outside the gene matches. CDR3 length: 12 amino acids. The CDR3 reads CSASDRDNTQYF. The CDR3 nucleotides read TGCAGTGCTAGCGACAGGGATAATACGCAGTATTTT.

This clonotype was seen a few times. V is TRBV6-2 or TRBV6-3 and J is TRBJ2-3; D gene unclear. There are 14 residues in the CDR3. Looked up from germline, CDR1 is MNHEY and CDR2 is SVGEGT. The V gene lost 6 bases and the J gene lost 2 bases, with 12 bases spanning the gap. CDR3 protein: CASRKEGNTDTQYF. For the CDR3, the DNA is TGTGCCAGCAGGAAAGAAGGGAACACAGATACGCAGTATTTT.

This sequence joins TRBV19 and TRBJ1-3; D remains unclear. The CDR3 totals 14 residues. Trimming removed 8 bases from V and 4 bases from J, with 15 bases in between. CDR1 LNHDA and CDR2 SQIVND come from the germline V gene (reference sequence). The CDR3 sequence: CASLYRGGGNTIYF. The CDR3 bases are TGTGCCAGTCTGTATCGAGGCGGCGGAAACACCATATATTTT.

This clonotype came up a few times. This chain uses TRBV2 with TRBJ2-1; 11 bases align to TRBD2. Germline CDR1 SNHLY, CDR2 FYNNEI. The CDR3 consists of 18 residues. The junction had 7 bases not matched to a gene; V was cut back by 0 bases and J by 3 bases. CDR3 protein: CASSEASLAGGYYNEQFF. The CDR3 bases are TGTGCCAGCAGTGAAGCCTCCCTAGCGGGAGGATACTACAATGAGCAGTTCTTC.

A few counts support this clonotype. This sequence joins TRBV29-1 and TRBJ2-2, with D unclear. In germline, CDR1 is SQVTM, CDR2 ANQGSEA. The CDR3 has 12 residues. Trimming took 4 bases from V and 4 from J, leaving 7 bases between them. DNA of the CDR3: TGCAGCGTTGTAATGGGCACCGGGGAGCTGTTTTTT. It specifies CSVVMGTGELFF.

This clonotype was found a few times. The V gene is TRBV27, the J gene TRBJ1-2; 7 bases fit TRBD1. The CDR3 runs 15 residues. After removal of 3 bases from V and 5 bases from J, the junction contained 9 bases not matched to a gene. From germline, CDR1 is MNHEY and CDR2 SMNVEV (reference sequence). CDR3 DNA: TGTGCCAGCAGTTTGAGGGGGCGCGGTCTGTATGGCTACACCTTC. Protein: CASSLRGRGLYGYTF.

The J gene is TRBJ1-1, the V gene TRBV27; TRBD1 matches at 7 bases. Looked up from germline, CDR1 is MNHEY and CDR2 is SMNVEV (reference sequence). V shed 3 bases, J shed 2 bases, and the junction held 6 bases outside the gene matches. CDR3 size: 15 residues. CDR3: CASSFRGQPNTEAFF. DNA for the CDR3: TGTGCCAGCAGTTTTCGGGGACAGCCAAACACTGAAGCTTTCTTT.

The chain carries TRBV5-1 and TRBJ2-4, with D maybe TRBD2 (5 bases). CDR1 SGHRS and CDR2 YFSETQ come from the germline V gene. The V gene lost 0 bases and the J gene lost 8 bases, with 12 bases spanning the gap. This CDR3 region has 14 residues. The CDR3 here is CASSLGAPGYIQYF. The CDR3 DNA sequence: TGCGCCAGCAGCTTGGGGGCCCCGGGGTACATTCAGTACTTC.

This clonotype was seen a few times. CDR3 sequence: CASSLQQLAGELFF. The CDR3 coding sequence is TGCGCCAGCAGCTTGCAGCAATTAGCCGGGGAGCTGTTTTTT. The chain couples TRBV5-1 to TRBJ2-2; D gene unclear. The V and J ends lost 1 base and 6 bases respectively, with 10 bases between them. Germline loops: CDR1 SGHRS, CDR2 YFSETQ. The CDR3 sequence is 14 residues long.

The chain uses TRBV11-2 and TRBJ2-7; 9 positions agree with TRBD1. V was pared by 3 bases and J by 4 bases, with 7 bases of the junction left unmatched. Germline-derived CDR1 and CDR2 are SGHAT and FQNNGV. This CDR3 contains 15 residues. The CDR3 reads CASSFSGGQGYEQYF. CDR3 sequence (DNA): TGTGCCAGCAGCTTTTCCGGAGGACAGGGGTACGAGCAGTACTTC.

Only a few counts were recorded for this clonotype. V gene TRBV3-1 combines with J gene TRBJ2-1, with 10 bases identical to TRBD1. The CDR3 runs 14 residues. CDR1 is LGHDT and CDR2 is YNNKEL in the germline V gene (reference sequence). The ends lost 6 bases at V and 3 bases at J; junction bases unmatched: 2. CDR3 coding DNA: TGTGCCAGCAGAGGGACAGGGGTCTACAATGAGCAGTTCTTC. Its protein product is CASRGTGVYNEQFF.

The rearrangement joins TRBV10-3 to TRBJ2-7, with D possibly TRBD1 on 6 matching bases. CDR1 is ENHRY, CDR2 SYGVKD, per germline. Trimming removed 6 bases from V and 6 bases from J, with 9 bases in between. This CDR3 region has 11 residues. CDR3 sequence (DNA): TGTGCCATCAGAGCAGGGGTCGAGCAGTACTTC. Translation: CAIRAGVEQYF.

The rearrangement uses TRBV29-1 and TRBJ2-1; D gene ambiguous. The germline V gene has CDR1 SQVTM and CDR2 ANQGSEA. The CDR3 has 15 amino acids. V was cut by 0 bases and J by 2 bases, with 11 bases left in between. The CDR3 spells CSVEDLRTAYNEQFF. DNA of the CDR3: TGCAGCGTTGAAGATCTTAGGACGGCCTACAATGAGCAGTTCTTC.

The chain combines TRBV5-6 with TRBJ2-1, with a possible D match to TRBD2 (6 bases). V lost 4 bases, J lost 8 bases, and 22 bases lay in between. CDR1 is SGHDT, CDR2 YYEEEE, per germline. The length of the CDR3 is 16 residues. The CDR3 DNA follows: TGTGCCAGCAGCCCCACCCGACTAGAGTCCCAGGATGAGCAGTTCTTC. Protein product: CASSPTRLESQDEQFF.

In this sample, this clonotype turned up a few times. The rearrangement links TRBV7-9 to TRBJ2-5, with 7 bases that match TRBD2. With 5 bases clipped from V and 5 bases from J, the junction kept 11 bases outside the gene matches. This CDR3 has 15 residues. CDR1 is SEHNR, CDR2 FQNEAQ, per germline (reference sequence). CDR3 in DNA: TGTGCCAGCAGCCCGGCGATGACTAGCTTGGAGACCCAGTACTTC. It encodes CASSPAMTSLETQYF.

The chain couples TRBV20-1 to TRBJ1-1; 7 bases are a match to TRBD1. Germline values: CDR1 DFQATT, CDR2 SNEGSKA (reference sequence). Trimming removed 0 bases from V and 0 bases from J; junction bases left unmatched: 4. The CDR3 runs to 15 residues. CDR3 bases: TGCAGTGCTAGAGATTGGGACAGCATGAACACTGAAGCTTTCTTT. It codes for CSARDWDSMNTEAFF.

The sample holds a few counts of this clonotype. The chain joins TRBV12-3 or TRBV12-4 to TRBJ2-7; 8 bases line up with TRBD2. With 3 bases clipped from V and 2 bases from J, the junction kept 15 bases outside the gene matches. This CDR3 spans 18 amino acids. CDR3 coding DNA: TGTGCCAGCAGTTTTACCCCTTTCGTTAGCGGGAATACCTACGAGCAGTACTTC. This translates into CASSFTPFVSGNTYEQYF.

The chain has TRBV7-2 and TRBJ2-7; 8 nucleotides match TRBD2. The J segment lost 6 bases and the V segment lost 5 bases, leaving 9 bases of the junction unmatched. Per germline, CDR1 SGHTA and CDR2 FQGNSA. This CDR3 contains 14 residues. Here the CDR3 DNA reads TGTGCCAGCAGCGCCAGCGGGGGCCGTCTCGAGCAGTACTTC. Translating gives CASSASGGRLEQYF.